This T cell receptor beta chain was sequenced for a study of shared T cell receptors in the human thymus. Germline CDR1 reads SGHRS; CDR2 reads YFSETQ. V dropped 0 bases and J dropped 2 bases, with 15 bases sitting between them. There are 16 residues in the CDR3. Sequencing was performed with immunoSEQ multiplex PCR; in TCRdb, only in-frame clones are kept and a portion is missing. The sample holds hundreds of thousands of clones, about 89% seen once. In addition, the sample was reused for a study of human thymus T cells. That source reports: Healthy Finnish infants undergoing corrective surgery for congenital heart defects provided the donor material. Resected material from corrective heart surgery provided the thymus tissue analysed. V and J gene usage appeared biased in thymic and blood repertoires. A high degree of thymic repertoire overlap among unrelated individuals was reported in related research.

Sequencing input: thymocytes. The origin of this receptor is a boy in the first two years of life with a congenital heart defect. V gene TRBV5-1 combines with J gene TRBJ2-7, with a possible D match to TRBD2 (6 bases). CDR3 region: CASSLAGGALTYEQYF. In DNA form, the CDR3 reads TGCGCCAGCAGCTTGGCCGGGGGAGCTCTGACCTACGAGCAGTACTTC.